The 30 T cell receptor beta chains given below trace back to one sample, sequenced in a study of T cell responses to AZD1222 COVID-19 vaccine. Generated by immunoSEQ multiplex PCR, the TCRdb table keeps only in-frame clones and is missing some. The table shows about 120,000 clones, with about 90% occurring only once. The source was peripheral blood, collected on day 0 of AZD1222 vaccination. The source is an adult in good health.

The chain joins TRBV29-1 to TRBJ1-2, with a weak D call TRBD1 (6 bases). CDR3 length equals 15 residues. Germline assignment: CDR1 SQVTM and CDR2 ANQGSEA. Trimming removed 8 bases from V and 4 bases from J, with 23 bases in between. The CDR3 loop is CSTQGRVGPIYGYTF. CDR3 nucleotide sequence: TGCAGCACCCAGGGGCGCGTGGGACCCATCTATGGCTACACCTTC.

J is TRBJ2-7 and V is TRBV10-3, with a weak D call TRBD2 (6 bases). With 4 bases removed from V and 0 bases from J, the gap between germline ends came to 10 bases. The CDR3 has 14 amino acids. The germline CDR1 and CDR2 sequences are ENHRY and SYGVKD. The CDR3 region is CAISGGEISYEQYF. CDR3 nucleotides: TGTGCCATCAGTGGGGGGGAAATCTCCTACGAGCAGTACTTC.

The V and J genes are TRBV6-2 or TRBV6-3 and TRBJ1-1; D gene unclear. The germline CDR1 and CDR2 sequences are MNHEY and SVGEGT. The CDR3 length is 12 residues. The V gene lost 1 base and the J gene lost 5 bases, with 5 bases spanning the gap. This CDR3 is CASSYYGTEAFF. CDR3 coding DNA: TGTGCCAGCAGTTACTACGGTACTGAAGCTTTCTTT.

The chain links TRBV6-5 to TRBJ2-7; 11 bases line up with TRBD1. CDR1 and CDR2 (germline): MNHEY, SVGAGI. Trimming removed 6 bases from V and 6 bases from J; junction bases left unmatched: 7. The CDR3 totals 14 residues. The DNA of the CDR3 is TGTGCCAGCAGGATCGGGACAGGGGGATTCGAGCAGTACTTC. This encodes CASRIGTGGFEQYF.

This CDR3 reads CASSPTGTGTLYEQYF. The CDR3 coding sequence is TGCGCCAGCAGCCCCACGGGGACAGGGACTCTCTACGAGCAGTACTTC. The chain employs TRBV5-1 and TRBJ2-7; TRBD1 matches at 9 bases. CDR1 and CDR2 from the germline V gene are SGHRS and YFSETQ. The junction had 11 bases not matched to a gene; V was cut back by 4 bases and J by 3 bases. CDR3 length equals 16 residues.

V and J are TRBV5-4 and TRBJ2-5; the D is unclear. Trimming pared 2 bases from V and 1 base from J, leaving 6 bases between. The CDR3 runs 13 residues. CDR1 and CDR2 from the germline V gene are SGHNT and YYREEE (reference sequence). The CDR3 loop is CASSFTSQETQYF. In DNA, the CDR3 is TGTGCCAGCAGCTTTACATCCCAAGAGACCCAGTACTTC.

The chain recombines TRBV30 with TRBJ1-1; 7 bases are a match to TRBD1. Germline V gene sequence: CDR1 GTSNPN, CDR2 SVGIG (reference sequence). The V and J ends lost 8 bases and 1 base, in that order; junction bases with no gene match: 13. This CDR3 region has 15 residues. The CDR3 region has the DNA TGTGCCACAAACTCCCAGGGACAGCGGAACACTGAAGCTTTCTTT. This encodes CATNSQGQRNTEAFF. The full variable domain, in which reference TRBV30 and TRBJ1-1 provide the parts outside the CDR3, is SQTIHQWPATLVQPVGSPLSLECTVEGTSNPNLYWYRQAAGRGLQLLFYSVGIGQISSEVPQNLSASRPQDRQFILSSKKLLLSDSGFYLCATNSQGQRNTEAFFGQGTRLTVV.

This CDR3 is CASSFGQNTEAFF. Here the CDR3 DNA reads TGTGCCAGCAGTTTTGGACAGAACACTGAAGCTTTCTTT. The chain couples TRBV12-3 or TRBV12-4 to TRBJ1-1, with D possibly TRBD1 on 5 matching bases. The CDR3 consists of 13 residues. Deletions cut 3 bases from V and 1 base from J, with 6 bases between.

V is TRBV19 and J is TRBJ1-1; no definite D call. The germline V and J ends were trimmed by 5 bases and 7 bases, with 14 bases remaining between them. CDR1 and CDR2 from the germline V gene are LNHDA and SQIVND (reference sequence). The CDR3 is made up of 13 amino acids. The CDR3 DNA reads TGTGCCAGTAGTCCGAGGACTAGGGATGAAGCTTTCTTT. Its protein product is CASSPRTRDEAFF.

As for this clone: Within the sample, other DNA sequences also encode this same CDR3. The rearrangement uses TRBV24-1 and TRBJ2-5, with 11 positions matching TRBD1. CDR3 length: 15 residues. Germline-derived CDR1 and CDR2 are KGHDR and SFDVKD. The trim removed 3 bases at V and 4 bases at J, leaving 3 bases unmatched. The CDR3 DNA follows: TGTGCCACCAGTGATCCCGGGACAGGGGGAGAGACCCAGTACTTC. Its protein product is CATSDPGTGGETQYF.

This sequence joins TRBV24-1 and TRBJ2-7; either TRBD1 or TRBD2 may fit D (6 bases each). Between the trimmed V and J ends, which lost 4 bases and 4 bases, there was a span of 16 bases. Germline CDR1 reads KGHDR; CDR2 reads SFDVKD. The CDR3 is 15 residues long. The CDR3: CATSESGARGYEQYF. The CDR3 DNA is TGTGCCACCAGTGAATCAGGGGCACGGGGGTACGAGCAGTACTTC.

This clone showed up just once. The chain recombines TRBV5-1 with TRBJ2-5, with D possibly matching TRBD1 (6 bases). CDR3 length equals 14 residues. Trimming shortened V by 4 bases and J by 3 bases, and 13 bases separated the two germline ends. The germline V gene has CDR1 SGHRS and CDR2 YFSETQ. CDR3 in DNA: TGCGCCAGCAGCGGGCAGGGGACCGAAGAGACCCAGTACTTC. Translating gives CASSGQGTEETQYF. The full variable domain, in which reference TRBV5-1 and TRBJ2-5 provide the parts outside the CDR3, is KAGVTQTPRYLIKTRGQQVTLSCSPISGHRSVSWYQQTPGQGLQFLFEYFSETQRNKGNFPGRFSGRQFSNSRSEMNVSTLELGDSALYLCASSGQGTEETQYFGPGTRLLVL.

The chain links TRBV28 to TRBJ2-2; 8 nucleotides align to TRBD2. Germline-derived CDR1 and CDR2 are MDHEN and SYDVKM. This CDR3 region has 15 residues. The V segment lost 6 bases and the J segment 1 base; nucleotides outside the gene matches: 4. The CDR3 sequence: CASRPTSGNTGELFF. In DNA form, the CDR3 reads TGTGCCAGCAGGCCTACTAGCGGGAACACCGGGGAGCTGTTTTTT.

The V call is TRBV11-3, the J call TRBJ2-3; D not resolved. This CDR3 has 14 residues. Germline V gene data show CDR1 as SGHNT and CDR2 as YENEEA. V was cut by 2 bases and J by 1 base, with 7 bases left in between. CDR3 region: CASSLLGGTDTQYF. CDR3 in DNA: TGTGCCAGCAGCTTACTAGGAGGCACAGATACGCAGTATTTT.

This rearrangement joins TRBV30 to TRBJ2-5; 11 positions agree with TRBD2. The junction had 8 bases not matched to a gene; V was cut back by 3 bases and J by 5 bases. The CDR3 has 15 residues. Germline V gives CDR1 GTSNPN, CDR2 SVGIG (reference sequence). DNA of the CDR3: TGTGCCTGGAGGAGGCTAGCGGGGGGTGGTGAGACCCAGTACTTC. Its protein is CAWRRLAGGGETQYF.

This chain connects TRBV23-1 to TRBJ2-7; D is unresolved. TRBV23-1 is treated as an ORF (open reading frame) with a function not yet certain. There are 14 residues in the CDR3. Trimming removed 0 bases from V and 5 bases from J, with 11 bases in between. The CDR3 reads CASSQSLSPNEQYF. Here the CDR3 DNA reads TGCGCCAGCAGTCAATCGCTTAGCCCCAACGAGCAGTACTTC.

The rearrangement links TRBV5-1 to TRBJ1-6, with 8 bases identical to TRBD1. The V gene end was trimmed by 1 base and the J gene end by 3 bases; junction bases not matched to a gene: 6. CDR3 length equals 17 residues. CDR1 and CDR2 (germline): SGHRS, YFSETQ. The CDR3, as DNA: TGCGCCAGCAGCTTGAGTCAGGGGGCAGGCTATAATTCACCCCTCCACTTT. Its translation: CASSLSQGAGYNSPLHF.

This chain links TRBV23-1 with TRBJ2-6; a possible D gene is TRBD2 (6 bases). TRBV23-1 is treated as an ORF (open reading frame) with a function not yet certain. The CDR3 consists of 21 residues. Trimming took 0 bases from V and 4 from J, leaving 25 bases between them. The CDR3 loop is CASSQSRGAGTSPSGANVLTF. CDR3 in DNA: TGCGCCAGCAGTCAATCGCGGGGCGCAGGGACCTCGCCGTCAGGGGCCAACGTCCTGACTTTC.

V usage is TRBV6-5 and J usage is TRBJ2-7; 11 positions match TRBD2. V shed 6 bases and J 5 bases; nucleotides not matched to a gene: 9. This CDR3 comprises 15 residues. Germline CDR1 is MNHEY and CDR2 is SVGAGI. The CDR3: CASRDSSGRLDEQYF. CDR3 DNA sequence: TGTGCCAGCAGAGATTCTAGCGGGAGGCTCGACGAGCAGTACTTC.

This clone has more than one count but fewer than ten. V and J are TRBV5-3 and TRBJ1-1, with 7 bases identical to TRBD1. TRBV5-3 is identified as an open reading frame with a role that is uncertain. V was clipped by 2 bases and J by 1 base; unmatched bases: 23. The CDR3 is 21 amino acids. In DNA, the CDR3 is TGTGCCAGAAGCTTCCGGTTACCTGGGACAGTCCAAAAGGGGAGGAACACTGAAGCTTTCTTT. This gives the protein CARSFRLPGTVQKGRNTEAFF.

V gene TRBV6-2 or TRBV6-3 combines with J gene TRBJ2-3; D might be TRBD1 (6 bases). CDR1 MNHEY and CDR2 SVGEGT come from the germline V gene. The CDR3 loop spans 15 amino acids. V lost 6 bases to trimming and J lost 0 bases, with 13 bases between them. The CDR3 nucleotides are TGTGCCAGCAGCCAGAGGACAGCTAGCACAGATACGCAGTATTTT. This codes for CASSQRTASTDTQYF.

V usage is TRBV5-4 and J usage is TRBJ2-5; D not certain. V was shortened by 1 base and J by 1 base, with 8 bases between the two germline ends. There are 14 residues in the CDR3. Germline V CDR1 and CDR2: SGHNT, YYREEE (reference sequence). This CDR3 is CASSLTSGQETQYF. CDR3 DNA: TGTGCCAGCAGCTTGACGAGTGGCCAAGAGACCCAGTACTTC.

V gene TRBV5-1 combines with J gene TRBJ1-3; unclear D gene. Germline V lookup: CDR1 SGHRS, CDR2 YFSETQ. The CDR3 contains 14 residues. V dropped 4 bases and J dropped 4 bases, with 12 bases sitting between them. Written as DNA, the CDR3 is TGCGCCAGCAGCCCGGTAGGGCGAGGAAACACCATATATTTT. It translates to CASSPVGRGNTIYF.

The genes are TRBV28 and TRBJ1-2, with D unresolved. Trimming stripped 5 bases from V and 3 bases from J, with 7 bases between. Per the germline V gene, CDR1 is MDHEN and CDR2 is SYDVKM. The CDR3 is 12 amino acids. This chain's CDR3 is CASSKGYYGYTF. CDR3 nucleotide sequence: TGTGCCAGCAGTAAGGGTTACTATGGCTACACCTTC.

The CDR3 protein is CASSPLAGGPNEQFF. CDR3 bases: TGTGCCAGCAGCCCACTAGCGGGAGGGCCCAATGAGCAGTTCTTC. The V gene is TRBV9, the J gene TRBJ2-1, with 13 bases identical to TRBD2. CDR3 length: 15 residues. Germline loops: CDR1 SGDLS, CDR2 YYNGEE. Unmatched junction bases numbered 4, after V lost 4 bases and J lost 6 bases.

The chain carries TRBV5-1 and TRBJ1-1; no definite D call. Germline CDR1 SGHRS, CDR2 YFSETQ. Trimming stripped 1 base from V and 1 base from J, with 11 bases between. This CDR3 is 15 amino acids long. CDR3: CASSLYPGANTEAFF. The CDR3 coding sequence is TGCGCCAGCAGCTTGTACCCAGGCGCGAACACTGAAGCTTTCTTT.

This clone has more than one count but fewer than ten. This chain links TRBV10-3 with TRBJ1-5, with D possibly TRBD1 on 5 matching bases. CDR3 length: 14 amino acids. CDR1 ENHRY and CDR2 SYGVKD come from the germline V gene. V was pared by 10 bases and J by 4 bases, with 17 bases between. The DNA for the CDR3 is TGTGCCACCTCCGGCAGGGTAGGGAATCAGCCCCAGCATTTT. This encodes CATSGRVGNQPQHF.

This chain links TRBV6-5 with TRBJ2-2, with 9 bases that match TRBD2. CDR1 and CDR2 from the germline V gene are MNHEY and SVGAGI. CDR3 length equals 13 residues. CDR3 nucleotide sequence: TGTGCTAGTGGCGGGGGGGCCCCCGGGGAGCTGTTTTTT. It specifies CASGGGAPGELFF.

CDR3 in amino acids: CASSRTEEGMNTEAFF. CDR3 nucleotide sequence: TGCGCCAGCAGCCGCACGGAAGAGGGAATGAACACTGAAGCTTTCTTT. V and J are TRBV5-1 and TRBJ1-1; D uncertain. The CDR3 has 16 residues. Trimming shortened V by 4 bases and J by 0 bases, and 16 bases separated the two germline ends. Looked up from germline, CDR1 is SGHRS and CDR2 is YFSETQ.

The chain employs TRBV7-6 and TRBJ2-6; D possibly corresponds to TRBD2 (5 bases). Germline lookup yields CDR1 SGHVS and CDR2 FNYEAQ. This CDR3 has 16 residues. With 1 base removed from V and 3 bases from J, the gap between germline ends came to 10 bases. In DNA form, the CDR3 reads TGTGCCAGCAGCTTAGAGGGAGAGGTTGGGGCCAACGTCCTGACTTTC. It yields the protein CASSLEGEVGANVLTF. The full variable domain, with the rest looked up from reference TRBV7-6 and TRBJ2-6, is GAGVSQSPRYKVTKRGQDVALRCDPISGHVSLYWYRQALGQGPEFLTYFNYEAQQDKSGLPNDRFSAERPEGSISTLTIQRTEQRDSAMYRCASSLEGEVGANVLTFGAGSRLTVL.